This TCR beta chain comes out of a study of T cell responses to AZD1222 COVID-19 vaccine. Overall study results and limits: Repertoires were sampled only after the peak T cell response. Females made up more of the donors, who were largely white British, and clonal diversity may have come out too low. Reportedly, nearly half the spike-specific TCRs target unmutated variant regions.

Concerning this clone itself: Its antigen is unknown.

The V and J ends lost 4 bases and 0 bases respectively, with 16 bases between them. CDR3 length: 17 amino acids. The germline V gene encodes CDR1 KGHSH and CDR2 LQKENI. The method was immunoSEQ multiplex PCR; TCRdb's version includes in-frame clones alone and lacks a portion of them. The table has 130,000 or so clones, 80% to 90% seen once; the top ten hold 9.5%. The TCR originated in an adult who received the AZD1222 COVID-19 vaccine. V and J are TRBV18 and TRBJ1-3; D is unresolved. Sequencing was performed on peripheral blood, taken 28 days after the second AZD1222 dose. CDR3 region: CASSLMDRVDSGNTIYF. CDR3 nucleotide sequence: TGTGCCAGCTCACTAATGGACCGGGTAGACTCTGGAAACACCATATATTTT.